The entry below gives a single T cell receptor (beta chain) sequence along with its context. This sample is drawn from a study of T cell responses to AZD1222 COVID-19 vaccine. Profiling relied on immunoSEQ multiplex PCR, and the TCRdb table lists in-frame clones only, not all of them. The sample lists 200,000 or so clones; over 80% were seen once. Germline CDR1 and CDR2: SGHDN and FVKESK. The CDR3 spans 14 residues. V gave up 1 base and J gave up 5 bases, with 9 bases separating them. The chain links TRBV14 to TRBJ2-4; D is possibly TRBD2 (5 bases). Material: peripheral blood, obtained on day 0 of AZD1222 vaccination. This receptor was taken from an adult in good health. CDR3: CASSQAGLENIQYF. In DNA, the CDR3 is TGTGCCAGCAGCCAAGCGGGGTTGGAAAACATTCAGTACTTC.